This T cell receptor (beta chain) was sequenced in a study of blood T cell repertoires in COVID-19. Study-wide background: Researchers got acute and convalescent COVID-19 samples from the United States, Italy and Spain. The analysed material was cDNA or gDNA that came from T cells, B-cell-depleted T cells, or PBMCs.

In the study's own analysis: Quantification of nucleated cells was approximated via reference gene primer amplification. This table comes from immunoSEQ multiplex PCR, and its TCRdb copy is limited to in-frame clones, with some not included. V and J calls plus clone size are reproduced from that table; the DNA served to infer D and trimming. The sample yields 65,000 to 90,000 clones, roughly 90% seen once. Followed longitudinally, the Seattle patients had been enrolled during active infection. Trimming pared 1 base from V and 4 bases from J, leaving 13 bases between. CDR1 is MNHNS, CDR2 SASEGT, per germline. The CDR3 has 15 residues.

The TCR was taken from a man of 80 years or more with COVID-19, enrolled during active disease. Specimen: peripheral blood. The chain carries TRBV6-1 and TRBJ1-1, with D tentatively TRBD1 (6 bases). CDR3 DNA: TGTGCCAGCAGTGAAGAACATCTGGGGGCCACTGAAGCTTTCTTT. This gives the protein CASSEEHLGATEAFF.